This T cell receptor (beta chain) was sequenced in a study of cytomegalovirus exposure and HLA in healthy donors. Study-wide results and limits: Analysis performed later found 16,951 TCR beta sequences associated with HLA alleles at 0.05 false discovery rate. The authors enumerated over 150 TCR beta chains as linked to cytomegalovirus. TCR beta V- and J-gene trimming was later associated with a missense DCLRE1C variant. Most CMV-associated TCR beta chains appeared HLA-restricted in a later analysis.

Concerning this clone: Its antigen is currently unknown.

In the PCR, 60 Vbeta and 13 Jbeta primers were used. Method: immunoSEQ multiplex PCR; TCRdb's copy keeps in-frame clones and lacks some. The table includes about 85,000 clones, over 70% detected once. Input material: PBMCs. This TCR came from a man aged 50 or older in good health and CMV-seropositive.

The CDR3 is CASSPFAGLIRTDTQYF. CDR3 in DNA: TGCGCCAGCAGTCCGTTTGCGGGGCTAATACGCACAGATACGCAGTATTTT. The chain is built from TRBV4-1 and TRBJ2-3; tentative D call: TRBD2 (6 bases). Trimming removed 6 bases at V and 1 base at J, with 20 bases between. Germline CDR1 is MGHRA and CDR2 is YSYEKL. The CDR3 is made up of 17 amino acids.